The rows below give T cell receptor beta chains drawn from one sample of a study of PD-L1 blockade in urothelial cancer. TCRdb's table, derived via immunoSEQ multiplex PCR, lists solely in-frame clones and lacks some. Here the sample spans around 66,000 clones, about 81% being singletons. This material consisted of PBMCs, taken around atezolizumab (anti-PD-L1) treatment. The source is a man in his sixties or seventies with urothelial cancer. Both conserved end residues are part of each CDR3. A D gene is named only where the DNA matches it firmly. Not all rows give a size; the values are once, few, many and, for expanded clones, a class.

V,J,size,length,D,DNA,CDR3
TRBV4-1,TRBJ2-5,NA,17,NA,TGCGCCAGCAGCGAGGCGGGCGGGGCGAGGGGCCAAGAGACCCAGTACTTC,CASSEAGGARGQETQYF
TRBV5-1,TRBJ1-2,few,14,TRBD1,TGCGCCAGCAGTCAAACAGGGGGCGCAAATGGCTACACCTTC,CASSQTGGANGYTF
TRBV18,TRBJ1-5,NA,15,NA,TGTGCCAGCTCACCCCCCGGGAGGGGGAATCAGCCCCAGCATTTT,CASSPPGRGNQPQHF
TRBV18,TRBJ2-5,NA,13,NA,TGTGCCAGCTCACCACCGGCGAGGGAGACCCAGTACTTC,CASSPPARETQYF
TRBV4-3,TRBJ1-1,NA,14,NA,TGCGCCAGCAGCCAAGACAGGGAGGACACTGAAGCTTTCTTT,CASSQDREDTEAFF
TRBV10-3,TRBJ1-2,NA,12,NA,TGTGCCATGATGGACAGTAACTATGGCTACACCTTC,CAMMDSNYGYTF
TRBV5-6,TRBJ2-1,once,17,TRBD2,TGTGCCAGCAGCTGGGGACTAGCGGGAAGGTCCTACAATGAGCAGTTCTTC,CASSWGLAGRSYNEQFF
TRBV9,TRBJ1-3,NA,14,NA,TGTGCCAGCGCAACGTTGAGTTCTGGAAACACCATATATTTT,CASATLSSGNTIYF
TRBV10-1,TRBJ1-4,NA,16,NA,TGCGCCAGCAGTACCCTCCCTTCCGGGAAGAATGAAAAACTGTTTTTT,CASSTLPSGKNEKLFF
TRBV7-2,TRBJ2-1,NA,15,TRBD2,TGTGCCAGCAGCTTAAGCCTAGCGGGAAATAATGAGCAGTTCTTC,CASSLSLAGNNEQFF
TRBV28,TRBJ1-1,NA,19,NA,TGTGCCAGCAGTCTCCCAGGTTCGGGGGGGCCCACTTTGAACACTGAAGCTTTCTTT,CASSLPGSGGPTLNTEAFF
TRBV19,TRBJ1-1,NA,14,NA,TGTGCCAGTAGAAGAACCGCAGACGGGGGGGAAGCTTTCTTT,CASRRTADGGEAFF
TRBV7-2,TRBJ2-6,NA,16,NA,TGTGCCTGGGGGGGCGGGCTTAGGGAGGGGGCCAACGTCCTGACTTTC,CAWGGGLREGANVLTF
TRBV6-1,TRBJ1-1,NA,13,NA,TGTGCCAGCAGCGGCAGGGGCACCACTGAAGCTTTCTTT,CASSGRGTTEAFF
TRBV27,TRBJ1-5,NA,17,TRBD1,TGTGCCAGCAGGGAAATTGGGACAGCCCTTAGCAATCAGCCCCAGCATTTT,CASREIGTALSNQPQHF
TRBV7-2,TRBJ2-7,NA,14,TRBD1,TGTGCCAGCAGCAGGGGGACAGGGACGAGCGAGCAGTACTTC,CASSRGTGTSEQYF
TRBV4-3,TRBJ2-1,NA,16,TRBD2,TGCGCCAGCCGTGGACGTAGGGGCGGGAGTTACAATGAGCAGTTCTTC,CASRGRRGGSYNEQFF
TRBV15,TRBJ2-2,NA,15,NA,TGTGCCACCAGCAGACATTTGGGCAACACCGGGGAGCTGTTTTTT,CATSRHLGNTGELFF
TRBV13,TRBJ2-3,NA,16,TRBD1,TGTGCCAGCAGTGGCAGACGGACAGGAGGAACAGATACGCAGTATTTT,CASSGRRTGGTDTQYF
TRBV16,TRBJ1-2,NA,15,NA,TGTGCCAGCAGCCCGATTGGCCAGGAGGGATATGGCTACACCTTC,CASSPIGQEGYGYTF
TRBV4-2,TRBJ1-1,NA,13,NA,TGTGCCAGCAGCCAAGATCGGGATACTGAAGCTTTCTTT,CASSQDRDTEAFF
TRBV6-1,TRBJ2-1,NA,16,TRBD2,TGTGCCAGCAGTGAAGCGCTGAGCGGGAGCTTCCATGAGCAGTTCTTC,CASSEALSGSFHEQFF
TRBV5-6,TRBJ1-5,NA,13,NA,TGTGCCAGCAGCTTCGAGGGTCAGGCGCCCCAGCATTTT,CASSFEGQAPQHF
TRBV5-1,TRBJ2-1,NA,15,TRBD2,TGCGCCAGCAGCCGGGGACTAGCGGGAGTCGATGAGCAGTTCTTC,CASSRGLAGVDEQFF
TRBV7-8,TRBJ1-4,NA,14,NA,TGTGCCAGCAGCTTAGCGGGGCCCGGCGAAAAACTGTTTTTT,CASSLAGPGEKLFF
TRBV5-8,TRBJ2-7,NA,14,NA,TGTGCCAGCAGCTTGTTTGGCAGGACCTACGAGCAGTACTTC,CASSLFGRTYEQYF
TRBV5-1,TRBJ2-7,NA,12,NA,TGCGCCAGCAGCTTGACTGGCTACGAGCAGTACTTC,CASSLTGYEQYF
TRBV2,TRBJ2-4,NA,14,NA,TGTGCCAGCAGTGAAACTGGAGCCAAAAACATTCAGTACTTC,CASSETGAKNIQYF
TRBV2,TRBJ1-1,NA,14,NA,TGTGCCAGCAGTGCTTCGACACTGAACACTGAAGCTTTCTTT,CASSASTLNTEAFF
TRBV11-2,TRBJ2-7,NA,15,TRBD1,TGTGCCAGCCGCGACTTGCGGACAGGGGGCCGCGAGCAGTACTTC,CASRDLRTGGREQYF
TRBV4-3,TRBJ2-2,once,14,NA,TGCGCCAGCAGCTTAGGACTGTTCACCGGGGAGCTGTTTTTT,CASSLGLFTGELFF
TRBV10-3,TRBJ2-1,few,15,TRBD2,TGTGCCATCAGACTGACTAGCGGGGACTTCAATGAGCAGTTCTTC,CAIRLTSGDFNEQFF
TRBV4-2,TRBJ1-1,NA,14,TRBD1,TGTGCCAGCAGCCAGGCACAGACAGGGACCGAAGCTTTCTTT,CASSQAQTGTEAFF
TRBV7-2,TRBJ2-6,NA,19,TRBD1,TGTGCCAGCAGCTCATATCCCTGGGACAGGTTCTCTGGGGCCAACGTCCTGACTTTC,CASSSYPWDRFSGANVLTF
TRBV6-6,TRBJ2-5,NA,14,NA,TGTGCCAGCAGTTCGACAGGTGGCCAAGAGACCCAGTACTTC,CASSSTGGQETQYF
TRBV5-4,TRBJ1-1,NA,14,NA,TGTGCCAGCAGCGAACAGGGTAGGAACACTGAAGCTTTCTTT,CASSEQGRNTEAFF
TRBV6-5,TRBJ2-1,NA,15,TRBD2,TGTGCCAGCAGGATTACTAGCGGGCCCTACAATGAGCAGTTCTTC,CASRITSGPYNEQFF
TRBV4-1,TRBJ1-4,once,15,NA,TGCGCCAGCAGCCAAGAGACCGGGAGAGGCGAAAAACTGTTTTTT,CASSQETGRGEKLFF
TRBV5-1,TRBJ2-2,NA,14,TRBD1,TGCGCCAGCAGCCCCTCGACAGGGCCCGGGGAGCTGTTTTTT,CASSPSTGPGELFF
TRBV18,TRBJ2-7,NA,16,TRBD1,TGTGCCAGCTCACCTACACAGGGGGCGCGATCCTACGAGCAGTACTTC,CASSPTQGARSYEQYF
TRBV19,TRBJ1-2,NA,16,TRBD1,TGTGCCAGTAGTCCAGGGACAGGGGGCGAGGTTGGCGGCTACACCTTC,CASSPGTGGEVGGYTF
TRBV11-2,TRBJ2-2,NA,16,NA,TGTGCCAGCAGCTTCAGCAGGGGCTCTTTGATCGGGGAGCTGTTTTTT,CASSFSRGSLIGELFF
TRBV6-4,TRBJ1-1,NA,14,NA,TGTGCCAGCAGTGAATTGACAGGGAACACTGAAGCTTTCTTT,CASSELTGNTEAFF
TRBV13,TRBJ1-1,NA,14,NA,TGTGCCAGCAGCTTCGGGGTCATGAACACTGAAGCTTTCTTT,CASSFGVMNTEAFF
TRBV5-8,TRBJ2-7,NA,13,NA,TGTGCCAGCAGCTTGGGGGGGCCCTACGAGCAGTACTTC,CASSLGGPYEQYF
TRBV5-6,TRBJ2-3,NA,16,TRBD2,TGTGCCAGCAGCTTTGAACTAGCGGGAGCGGTAGATACGCAGTATTTT,CASSFELAGAVDTQYF
TRBV28,TRBJ1-2,NA,13,NA,TGTGCCAGCGCAGTTTCTCCCCGGAGCGGCTACACCTTC,CASAVSPRSGYTF
TRBV19,TRBJ1-5,NA,16,NA,TGTGCCAGTAGTATCGTAACGGGAAATAGCAATCAGCCCCAGCATTTT,CASSIVTGNSNQPQHF
TRBV27,TRBJ2-3,NA,13,NA,TGTGCCAGCAGTTTACGAGATCCGGGTACGCAGTATTTT,CASSLRDPGTQYF
TRBV10-1,TRBJ2-1,NA,14,TRBD2,TGCGCCAGCTCCAGCGGGGAGGGCCTAGATGAGCAGTTCTTC,CASSSGEGLDEQFF
TRBV19,TRBJ1-2,NA,13,NA,TGTGCCACCCGATCGGGGGAGAGATATGGCTACACCTTC,CATRSGERYGYTF